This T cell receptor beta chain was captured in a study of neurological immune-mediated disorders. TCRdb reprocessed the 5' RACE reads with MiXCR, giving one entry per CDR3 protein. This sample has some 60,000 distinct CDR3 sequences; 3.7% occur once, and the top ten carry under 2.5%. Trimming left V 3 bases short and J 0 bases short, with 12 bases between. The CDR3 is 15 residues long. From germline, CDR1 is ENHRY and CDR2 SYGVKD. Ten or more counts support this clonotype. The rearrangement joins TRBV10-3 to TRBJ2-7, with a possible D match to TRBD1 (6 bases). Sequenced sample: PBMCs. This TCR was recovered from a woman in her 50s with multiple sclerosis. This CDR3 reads CAISERTASSYEQYF. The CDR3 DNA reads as TGTGCCATCAGTGAACGGACAGCCAGCTCCTACGAGCAGTACTTC.